Each of the 18 T cell receptor beta chains below was sequenced from the same sample in a study of early T cells in non-severe SARS-CoV-2 infection. Using its own MiXCR run on the 5' RACE reads, TCRdb lists one record per CDR3 protein. This sample has roughly 30,000 distinct CDR3 sequences, with 4.5% found just once. Sequences were obtained from whole blood. The receptors originated from an adult who was a healthcare worker with PCR-confirmed SARS-CoV-2 infection or an uninfected control (not recorded which).

V usage is TRBV6-1 and J usage is TRBJ2-5; a possible D gene is TRBD1 (6 bases). The CDR3 runs to 17 residues. The germline V gene has CDR1 MNHNS and CDR2 SASEGT. Trimming removed 7 bases at V and 2 bases at J, with 23 bases between. DNA for the CDR3: TGTGCCAGCACTCTAGGGGGTGCAGACCCACTTCAAGAGACCCAGTACTTC. Translated: CASTLGGADPLQETQYF.

This clonotype was counted only a few times. The rearrangement joins TRBV2 to TRBJ2-7; either TRBD1 or TRBD2 may fit D (7 bases each). CDR1 and CDR2 from the germline V gene are SNHLY and FYNNEI. This CDR3 region has 15 residues. V was cut by 5 bases and J by 0 bases, with 14 bases left in between. CDR3 sequence (DNA): TGTGCCAGCAGTACTGGGGGGGACAGCTCCTACGAGCAGTACTTC. It codes for CASSTGGDSSYEQYF.

The table lists this clonotype with many counts. This chain joins TRBV5-6 and TRBJ2-1; 9 bases are a match to TRBD1. Trimming removed 3 bases from V and 7 bases from J; junction bases left unmatched: 8. The CDR3 runs 15 residues. Germline values: CDR1 SGHDT, CDR2 YYEEEE. This CDR3 is CASSSGQGLLNEQFF. In DNA, the CDR3 is TGTGCCAGCAGCTCGGGACAGGGCTTATTGAATGAGCAGTTCTTC. The variable domain in full, completed from reference TRBV5-6 and TRBJ2-1, reads DAGVTQSPTHLIKTRGQQVTLRCSPKSGHDTVSWYQQALGQGPQFIFQYYEEEERQRGNFPDRFSGHQFPNYSSELNVNALLLGDSALYLCASSSGQGLLNEQFFGPGTRLTVL.

This clonotype was seen ten or more times. This chain uses TRBV6-2 or TRBV6-3 with TRBJ2-7; 11 bases are shared with TRBD2. The CDR3 contains 14 residues. V trimming: 7 bases; J trimming: 3 bases; junction bases outside the gene matches: 5. Per germline, CDR1 MNHEY and CDR2 SVGEGT. The CDR3 bases are TGTGCCAGCAAAATACTAGCGGGAGTCTACGAGCAGTACTTC. Its protein is CASKILAGVYEQYF.

Many counts were recorded for this clonotype. The rearrangement links TRBV5-5 to TRBJ1-5, with a weak D call TRBD1 (6 bases). Trimming took off 4 bases at V and 6 bases at J, with 20 bases between the two ends. The CDR3 runs to 16 residues. The germline gives CDR1 SGHKS, CDR2 YYEKEE (reference sequence). In DNA, the CDR3 is TGTGCCAGCAGCCTGACCGCAGGGGCCGTTGGTCAGCCCCAGCATTTT. As protein: CASSLTAGAVGQPQHF.

This clonotype has a count of ten or more. The chain links TRBV11-2 to TRBJ2-7, with D possibly being TRBD2 (6 bases). Trimming left V 1 base short and J 3 bases short, with 16 bases between. The CDR3 consists of 16 residues. From germline, CDR1 is SGHAT and CDR2 FQNNGV. The CDR3 DNA sequence: TGTGCCAGCAGCTTAGTGTTGCGGGGCCGCCGCTACGAGCAGTACTTC. It encodes CASSLVLRGRRYEQYF.

This clonotype showed up just a few times. The rearrangement joins TRBV12-3 or TRBV12-4 to TRBJ2-2; 8 positions match TRBD2. The CDR3 loop spans 16 amino acids. V was pared by 5 bases and J by 6 bases, with 11 bases of the junction left unmatched. This CDR3 reads CASSPFSGEAPGELFF. Here the CDR3 DNA reads TGTGCCAGCAGTCCTTTTAGCGGGGAGGCTCCCGGGGAGCTGTTTTTT.

This clonotype has a count of ten or more. This chain links TRBV9 with TRBJ1-1; TRBD1 matches 8 bases. There are 16 residues in the CDR3. The V gene end was trimmed by 4 bases and the J gene end by 2 bases; junction bases not matched to a gene: 10. Germline V CDR1 and CDR2: SGDLS, YYNGEE. Here the CDR3 reads CASSPTSGQGNTEAFF. Written as DNA, the CDR3 is TGTGCCAGCAGCCCTACCTCAGGACAGGGCAACACTGAAGCTTTCTTT.

This clonotype was seen at least ten times. The chain combines TRBV19 with TRBJ1-5, with D unclear. CDR1 is LNHDA and CDR2 is SQIVND in the germline V gene (reference sequence). With 5 bases removed from V and 5 bases from J, the gap between germline ends came to 13 bases. CDR3 length: 14 amino acids. CDR3: CASSRRRTDQPQHF. The CDR3, as DNA: TGTGCCAGTAGTCGTCGCAGGACCGATCAGCCCCAGCATTTT.

The chain has TRBV7-3 and TRBJ2-5, with D possibly matching TRBD1 (5 bases). Looked up from germline, CDR1 is SGHTA and CDR2 is FQGTGA. The CDR3 runs 15 residues. Trimming shortened V by 1 base and J by 2 bases, and 11 bases separated the two germline ends. Here the CDR3 DNA reads TGTGCCAGCAGCTTAAACGGTGGGGCGCAAGAGACCCAGTACTTC. Its protein product is CASSLNGGAQETQYF.

Worth noting for this clonotype: Sequence at one end of the junction differs from germline and may be a read error. The V call is TRBV12-3 or TRBV12-4, the J call TRBJ2-6; D might be TRBD2 (6 bases). This CDR3 region has 16 residues. The CDR3 protein is CTSSFPGSSGANVLTF. The CDR3 region has the DNA TGTACCAGCAGTTTTCCCGGGAGCTCTGGGGCCAACGTCCTGACTTTC.

In this sample, this clonotype turned up a few times. The rearrangement joins TRBV29-1 to TRBJ2-7; 8 nucleotides line up with TRBD1. The V segment lost 2 bases and the J segment 2 bases; nucleotides outside the gene matches: 5. Germline values: CDR1 SQVTM, CDR2 ANQGSEA. The CDR3 contains 14 residues. The CDR3 sequence: CSVEIWDRTYEQYF. In DNA form, the CDR3 reads TGCAGCGTTGAAATATGGGACAGGACCTACGAGCAGTACTTC.

This clonotype appeared many times. The V gene is TRBV7-2, the J gene TRBJ2-1; 7 nucleotides match TRBD2. Germline V gene data show CDR1 as SGHTA and CDR2 as FQGNSA. Trimming at V came to 2 bases and at J to 10 bases, leaving 11 bases not matched to a gene. The CDR3 extends over 15 amino acids. The CDR3 protein is CASSLTGLGAGEQFF. The CDR3 DNA follows: TGTGCCAGCAGCTTAACAGGACTAGGGGCTGGCGAGCAGTTCTTC.

This clonotype came up many times. The chain is built from TRBV19 and TRBJ2-7; 7 nucleotides line up with TRBD2. Per germline, CDR1 LNHDA and CDR2 SQIVND (reference sequence). The CDR3 loop spans 15 amino acids. The ends lost 6 bases at V and 2 bases at J; junction bases unmatched: 10. In nucleotides, the CDR3 is TGTGCCAGTAGACTACTGGGCGGGGGTGCCTACGAGCAGTACTTC. It translates to CASRLLGGGAYEQYF.

The V call is TRBV7-9, the J call TRBJ2-7; maybe TRBD1 (6 bases). The V gene's germline CDR1 is SEHNR and CDR2 FQNEAQ (reference sequence). Trimming took 1 base from V and 0 from J, leaving 10 bases between them. CDR3 length: 15 residues. CDR3 sequence (DNA): TGTGCCAGCAGCTTAGAACAGGGCCACTCCTACGAGCAGTACTTC. Amino acid sequence: CASSLEQGHSYEQYF.

In its sample, this clonotype was seen many times. The genes are TRBV7-8 and TRBJ1-4; D is uncertain. Per the germline V gene, CDR1 is SGHVS and CDR2 is FQNEAQ. The CDR3 runs 16 residues. With 3 bases removed from V and 0 bases from J, the gap between germline ends came to 11 bases. CDR3 region: CASSLGWVTTNEKLFF. The CDR3 coding sequence is TGTGCCAGCAGCTTGGGTTGGGTGACAACTAATGAAAAACTGTTTTTT.

This clonotype was seen at least ten times. The chain combines TRBV12-3 or TRBV12-4 with TRBJ2-7; D unresolved. The V end was cut by 6 bases, the J end by 2 bases, with 11 bases between. The CDR3 runs to 13 residues. The CDR3 region has the DNA TGTGCCAGCAGGGATAGGTTCGCCTACGAGCAGTACTTC. It is translated as CASRDRFAYEQYF.

This clonotype came up many times. The genes are TRBV29-1 and TRBJ1-2; D not resolved. The V gene's germline CDR1 is SQVTM and CDR2 ANQGSEA. V gave up 3 bases and J gave up 5 bases, with 7 bases separating them. The length of the CDR3 is 11 residues. The CDR3 here is CSVERGYGYTF. CDR3 DNA: TGCAGCGTTGAGCGAGGGTATGGCTACACCTTC.